Listed here are 17 T cell receptor beta chains from one sample, sequenced in a study of T cells in Graves' hyperthyroidism and ophthalmopathy. Authors of the study amplified TCR beta CDR3 regions from RNA transcripts. HTBI primers drove first-round RT-PCR of the TCR CDR3. TCRdb recomputed calls from the multiplex PCR reads with MiXCR, one row per CDR3 protein. The table has around 350,000 distinct CDR3 sequences, roughly 13% seen once. The sequenced material came from blood. The receptor source for this set is a woman between 18 and 30 years old with Graves' hyperthyroidism.

This clonotype was detected many times. This rearrangement joins TRBV28 to TRBJ2-7; TRBD1 aligns across 9 bases. This CDR3 spans 12 amino acids. Trimming cost V 6 bases and J 6 bases; bases outside gene matches: 3. Germline lookup yields CDR1 MDHEN and CDR2 SYDVKM. The chain's CDR3 is CASRGQGREQYF. The CDR3 nucleotides are TGTGCCAGCAGGGGACAGGGCCGCGAGCAGTACTTC.

This clonotype was seen ten or more times. The DNA of the CDR3 is TGTGCCAGCAGCCAAGATTGGCAGGGCTACGAGCAGTACTTC. Translating gives CASSQDWQGYEQYF. The rearrangement links TRBV3-1 to TRBJ2-7; D might be TRBD1 (5 bases). Per the germline V gene, CDR1 is LGHDT and CDR2 is YNNKEL (reference sequence). CDR3 length equals 14 residues. Trimming pared 0 bases from V and 3 bases from J, leaving 9 bases between.

This clonotype was counted ten times or more. V is TRBV6-1 and J is TRBJ2-1; either TRBD1 or TRBD2 may fit D (5 bases each). The CDR3 spans 13 residues. With 7 bases removed from V and 7 bases from J, the gap between germline ends came to 14 bases. Germline V gene lookup returns CDR1 MNHNS and CDR2 SASEGT. CDR3 region: CASTRGALNEQFF. CDR3 DNA: TGTGCCAGCACCCGGGGCGCACTAAATGAGCAGTTCTTC.

The table lists this clonotype with many counts. Here the CDR3 DNA reads TGTGCCAGCAGTTTATATCCCGGTGGGGGTTTGGGCAATGAGCAGTTCTTC. Translated: CASSLYPGGGLGNEQFF. This chain connects TRBV12-3 or TRBV12-4 to TRBJ2-1; D could derive from TRBD1 or TRBD2 (5 bases each). The CDR3 is 17 residues long. V was shortened by 2 bases and J by 6 bases, with 20 bases between the two germline ends.

This clonotype was detected many times. The chain combines TRBV20-1 with TRBJ1-1; D possibly corresponds to TRBD1 (5 bases). Deletions cut 7 bases from V and 1 base from J, with 10 bases between. The CDR3 spans 12 residues. The V gene's germline CDR1 is DFQATT and CDR2 SNEGSKA (reference sequence). This chain's CDR3 is CSVGGGNTEAFF. The CDR3 DNA is TGCAGTGTTGGGGGGGGGAACACTGAAGCTTTCTTT.

V usage is TRBV9 and J usage is TRBJ2-2, with no clear D. V lost 4 bases, J lost 5 bases, and 21 bases lay in between. The CDR3 extends over 17 amino acids. Germline lookup yields CDR1 SGDLS and CDR2 YYNGEE. The CDR3 loop is CASSSPPGGPPTGELFF. DNA of the CDR3: TGTGCCAGCAGCTCCCCCCCGGGCGGCCCTCCGACCGGGGAGCTGTTTTTT.

This clonotype was picked up many times. The genes are TRBV12-3 or TRBV12-4 and TRBJ2-3, with TRBD1 identical over 9 bases. There are 15 residues in the CDR3. V shed 6 bases and J 0 bases; nucleotides not matched to a gene: 4. CDR3 amino acids: CASRMTGGSTDTQYF. The CDR3 nucleotides read TGTGCCAGCAGGATGACAGGGGGTAGCACAGATACGCAGTATTTT.

This clonotype has at least ten counts. The J gene is TRBJ2-5, the V gene TRBV6-1; D unclear. The CDR3 is 16 residues long. The germline V and J ends were trimmed by 5 bases and 4 bases, with 20 bases remaining between them. Per germline, CDR1 MNHNS and CDR2 SASEGT. CDR3 bases: TGTGCCAGCAGTCCCCCTCAGTTGTCAAGGATAGAGACCCAGTACTTC. Translating it yields CASSPPQLSRIETQYF.

This clonotype was seen more than once but under ten times. The rearrangement links TRBV3-1 to TRBJ2-2; the match to TRBD2 covers 9 bases. The germline V gene has CDR1 LGHDT and CDR2 YNNKEL (reference sequence). This CDR3 has 16 amino acids. V gave up 4 bases and J gave up 6 bases; unmatched junction bases: 9. CDR3 residues: CASSRPPAGGPGELFF. CDR3 bases: TGTGCCAGCAGCCGACCCCCGGCGGGGGGGCCCGGGGAGCTGTTTTTT.

This clonotype came up many times. The genes are TRBV20-1 and TRBJ1-1; maybe TRBD1 (5 bases). The CDR3 consists of 13 residues. Per germline, CDR1 DFQATT and CDR2 SNEGSKA (reference sequence). The V gene lost 4 bases and the J gene lost 7 bases, with 16 bases spanning the gap. This CDR3 is CSANPGTDREAFF. CDR3 nucleotide sequence: TGCAGTGCTAACCCCGGGACGGACCGTGAAGCTTTCTTT.

This clonotype was detected only a few times. CDR3 sequence (DNA): TGTGCCAGCAGCTTAGATGCCGGGGGATCGTCCTACGAGCAGTACTTC. It is translated as CASSLDAGGSSYEQYF. This chain uses TRBV7-2 with TRBJ2-7; the D gene is possibly TRBD2 (6 bases). This CDR3 has 16 residues. V was trimmed by 1 base and J by 1 base, leaving 14 bases between them. Germline values: CDR1 SGHTA, CDR2 FQGNSA.

This clonotype has at least ten counts. V and J are TRBV4-1 and TRBJ1-6; possibly TRBD1 for D (5 bases). Germline assignment: CDR1 MGHRA and CDR2 YSYEKL. V gave up 1 base and J gave up 7 bases, with 11 bases separating them. This CDR3 is 15 amino acids long. The CDR3 spells CASSQVSGFNSPLHF. The CDR3 DNA reads TGCGCCAGCAGCCAAGTTTCAGGGTTCAATTCACCCCTCCACTTT.

This clonotype appeared many times. The chain is built from TRBV6-2 or TRBV6-3 and TRBJ1-5; D is possibly TRBD1 (5 bases). The length of the CDR3 is 14 residues. Germline V lookup: CDR1 MNHEY, CDR2 SVGEGT. The V gene lost 0 bases and the J gene lost 6 bases, with 9 bases spanning the gap. CDR3 sequence reads: CASSYSPGVQPQHF. CDR3 DNA: TGTGCCAGCAGTTACTCGCCGGGGGTTCAGCCCCAGCATTTT.

The sample holds many counts of this clonotype. The chain links TRBV28 to TRBJ2-3; 7 nucleotides align to TRBD2. Trimming took 6 bases from V and 8 from J; bases not matched to a gene: 11. CDR1 MDHEN and CDR2 SYDVKM come from the germline V gene. This CDR3 region has 14 residues. The CDR3 region is CASSLRGVQVTQYF. The CDR3 DNA reads TGTGCCAGCAGCCTCCGGGGGGTTCAGGTTACGCAGTATTTT. The full variable domain, in which reference TRBV28 and TRBJ2-3 provide the parts outside the CDR3, is DVKVTQSSRYLVKRTGEKVFLECVQDMDHENMFWYRQDPGLGLRLIYFSYDVKMKEKGDIPEGYSVSREKKERFSLILESASTNQTSMYLCASSLRGVQVTQYFGPGTRLTVL.

This sequence joins TRBV3-2 and TRBJ2-1; the D call of TRBD2 is as the table states it, not checked on the DNA. TRBV3-2 is a pseudogene segment. CDR3 length: 20 residues. CDR3: CASSPGLAGVGLNRDNEQFF. The CDR3 DNA reads TGTGCCAGCAGCCCAGGACTAGCGGGAGTCGGGCTTAACAGGGACAATGAGCAGTTCTTC.

This clonotype was found a few times. The rearrangement uses TRBV9 and TRBJ2-1, with 10 bases fitting TRBD2. Looked up from germline, CDR1 is SGDLS and CDR2 is YYNGEE. This CDR3 region has 16 residues. V gave up 0 bases and J gave up 8 bases; unmatched junction bases: 8. The DNA for the CDR3 is TGTGCCAGCAGCGTAGGTCAGCGGGGGGGGGTGGATGAGCAGTTCTTC. Encoded protein: CASSVGQRGGVDEQFF.

The chain employs TRBV9 and TRBJ2-5; 14 nucleotides align to TRBD2. The ends lost 7 bases at V and 3 bases at J; junction bases unmatched: 8. Per the germline V gene, CDR1 is SGDLS and CDR2 is YYNGEE. The CDR3 contains 16 residues. The DNA of the CDR3 is TGTGCCAGCGGGACTAGCGGGGGAGGGCTTAAAGAGACCCAGTACTTC. This sequence encodes CASGTSGGGLKETQYF.